The T cell receptor beta chain described here comes from a study of blood T cell repertoires in COVID-19. Study information: Sites in the United States, Italy and Spain provided acute and convalescent COVID-19 samples. Sources were T cells, B-cell-depleted T cells, or PBMCs; the material itself was cDNA or gDNA.

Germline CDR1 and CDR2: MDHEN and SYDVKM. This CDR3 spans 17 amino acids. With 5 bases removed from V and 4 bases from J, the gap between germline ends came to 23 bases. Per the original data handling: Cell counts per sample came from amplifying reference gene primers. Sequencing was performed with immunoSEQ multiplex PCR; in TCRdb, only in-frame clones are kept and a portion is missing. V and J calls and clone size come straight from that table; D and trimming were deduced from the DNA. The table has some 76,000 clones, 85% to 90% seen once. V is TRBV28 and J is TRBJ1-2, with unresolved D. The sequence was obtained from a man aged 60 to 75 with acute or convalescent COVID-19. Sequenced material: peripheral blood. The CDR3 region has the DNA TGTGCCAGCAGTATACCCTCTTTAGGAGGTAGGAGCTATGGCTACACCTTC. Encoded protein: CASSIPSLGGRSYGYTF.